This TCR beta chain was captured by sequencing in a study of CD8+ T cells in alopecia areata. RNA extraction and reverse transcription yielded cDNA as sequencing template. Sequenced by immunoSEQ multiplex PCR; TCRdb stores in-frame clones only, minus some. Found here are fewer than 250,000 clones, 64% of them singletons; the top ten hold roughly 4.2%. The treatment here: oral pan-JAK inhibitor, 5-10 mg twice daily. Samples from alopecia areata patients were lesional scalp punch biopsies and peripheral blood. The sequenced sample was CD4+ T cells sorted from blood, obtained at week 4, from a patient treated with tofacitinib. The clonotype originates from a human donor with alopecia areata.

The CDR3 protein is CASSLRPGQGNTEAFF. CDR3 nucleotide sequence: TGTGCCAGCAGCCTGAGACCGGGACAGGGGAACACTGAAGCTTTCTTT. The chain couples TRBV7-2 to TRBJ1-1, with 9 bases fitting TRBD1. CDR3 length: 16 amino acids. Per germline, CDR1 SGHTA and CDR2 FQGNSA. The junction had 8 bases not matched to a gene; V was cut back by 5 bases and J by 1 base.